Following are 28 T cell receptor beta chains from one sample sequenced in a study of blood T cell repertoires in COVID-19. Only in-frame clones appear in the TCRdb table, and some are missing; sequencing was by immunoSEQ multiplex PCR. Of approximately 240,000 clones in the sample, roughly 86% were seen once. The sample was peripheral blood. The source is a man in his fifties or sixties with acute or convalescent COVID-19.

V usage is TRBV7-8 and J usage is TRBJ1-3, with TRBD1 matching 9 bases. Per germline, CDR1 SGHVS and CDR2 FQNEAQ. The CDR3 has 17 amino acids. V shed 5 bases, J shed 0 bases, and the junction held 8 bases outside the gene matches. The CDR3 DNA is TGTGCCAGCAGCCCGACAGGGGGTCGTCTCTCTGGAAACACCATATATTTT. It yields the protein CASSPTGGRLSGNTIYF. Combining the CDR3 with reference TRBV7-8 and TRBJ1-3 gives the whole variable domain GAGVSQSPRYKVAKRGQDVALRCDPISGHVSLFWYQQALGQGPEFLTYFQNEAQLDKSGLPSDRFFAERPEGSVSTLKIQRTQQEDSAVYLCASSPTGGRLSGNTIYFGEGSWLTVV.

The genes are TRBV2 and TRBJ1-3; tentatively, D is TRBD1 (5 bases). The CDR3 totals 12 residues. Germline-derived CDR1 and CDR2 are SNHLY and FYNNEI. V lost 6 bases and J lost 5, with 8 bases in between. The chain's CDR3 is CASSSDRNTIYF. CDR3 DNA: TGTGCCAGCAGCTCGGACAGAAACACCATATATTTT.

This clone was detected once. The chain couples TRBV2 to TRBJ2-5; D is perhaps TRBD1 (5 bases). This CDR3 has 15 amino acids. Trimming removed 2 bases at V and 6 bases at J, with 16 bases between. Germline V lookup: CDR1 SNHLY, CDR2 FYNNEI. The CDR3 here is CASSEWSTEVKTQYF. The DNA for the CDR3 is TGTGCCAGCAGTGAATGGTCGACAGAGGTAAAGACCCAGTACTTC.

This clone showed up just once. The DNA for the CDR3 is TGTGCCAGCAGTCATTGGGTGAGTCGAGGGGGAAATGAGCAGTTCTTC. Residues: CASSHWVSRGGNEQFF. The chain links TRBV7-9 to TRBJ2-1, with TRBD1 as a possible D gene (6 bases). V dropped 6 bases and J dropped 7 bases, with 22 bases sitting between them. The CDR3 consists of 16 residues. Germline-derived CDR1 and CDR2 are SEHNR and FQNEAQ (reference sequence).

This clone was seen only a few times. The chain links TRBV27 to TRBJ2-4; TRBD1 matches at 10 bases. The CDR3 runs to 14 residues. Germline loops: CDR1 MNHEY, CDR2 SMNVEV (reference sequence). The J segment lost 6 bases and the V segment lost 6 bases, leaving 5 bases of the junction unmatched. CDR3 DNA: TGTGCCAGCAGACAGGGACAGGGGAGAAACATTCAGTACTTC. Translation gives CASRQGQGRNIQYF.

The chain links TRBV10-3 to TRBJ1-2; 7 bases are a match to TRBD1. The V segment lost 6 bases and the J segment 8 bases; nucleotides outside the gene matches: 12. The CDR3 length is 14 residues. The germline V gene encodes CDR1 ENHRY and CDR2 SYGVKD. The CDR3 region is CAIRSTEGQPGYTF. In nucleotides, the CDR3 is TGTGCCATCAGGTCCACCGAGGGACAGCCAGGCTACACCTTC.

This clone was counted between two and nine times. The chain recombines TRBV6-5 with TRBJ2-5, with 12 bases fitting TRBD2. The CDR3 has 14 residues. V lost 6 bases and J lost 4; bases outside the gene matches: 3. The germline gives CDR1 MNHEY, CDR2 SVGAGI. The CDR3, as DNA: TGTGCCAGCAGCGCTAGCGGGGGGGGAGAGACCCAGTACTTC. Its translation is CASSASGGGETQYF.

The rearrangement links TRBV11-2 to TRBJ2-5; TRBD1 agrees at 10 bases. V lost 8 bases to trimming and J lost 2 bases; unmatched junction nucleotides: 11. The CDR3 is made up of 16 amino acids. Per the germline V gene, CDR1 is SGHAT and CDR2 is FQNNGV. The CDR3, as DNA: TGTGCCAGCGTAACCGGGACAGGGGTAATTCAAGAGACCCAGTACTTC. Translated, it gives CASVTGTGVIQETQYF.

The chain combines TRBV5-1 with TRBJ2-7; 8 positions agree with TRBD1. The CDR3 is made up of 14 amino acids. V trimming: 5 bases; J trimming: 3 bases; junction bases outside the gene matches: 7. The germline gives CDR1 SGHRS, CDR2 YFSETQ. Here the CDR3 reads CASRETGGDYEQYF. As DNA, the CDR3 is TGCGCCAGCAGGGAAACAGGGGGAGACTACGAGCAGTACTTC.

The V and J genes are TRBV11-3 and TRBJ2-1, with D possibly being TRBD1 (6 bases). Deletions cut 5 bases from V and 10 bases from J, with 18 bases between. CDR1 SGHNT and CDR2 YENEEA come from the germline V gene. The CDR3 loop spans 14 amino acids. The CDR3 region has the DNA TGTGCCAGCAGCCCAGTGATGGGGGCGAGCGAGCAGTTCTTC. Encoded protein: CASSPVMGASEQFF.

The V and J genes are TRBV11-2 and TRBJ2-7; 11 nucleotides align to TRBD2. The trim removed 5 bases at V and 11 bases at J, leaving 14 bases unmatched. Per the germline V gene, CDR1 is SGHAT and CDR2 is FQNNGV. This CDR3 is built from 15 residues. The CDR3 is CASSLQLAGAGKEYF. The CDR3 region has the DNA TGTGCCAGCAGCCTCCAACTAGCGGGAGCTGGAAAAGAGTACTTC.

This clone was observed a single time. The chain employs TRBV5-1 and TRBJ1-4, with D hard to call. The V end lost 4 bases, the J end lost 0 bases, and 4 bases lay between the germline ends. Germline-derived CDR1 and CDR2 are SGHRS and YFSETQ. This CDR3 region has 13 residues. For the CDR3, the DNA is TGCGCCAGCAGCCCCACAACTAATGAAAAACTGTTTTTT. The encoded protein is CASSPTTNEKLFF.

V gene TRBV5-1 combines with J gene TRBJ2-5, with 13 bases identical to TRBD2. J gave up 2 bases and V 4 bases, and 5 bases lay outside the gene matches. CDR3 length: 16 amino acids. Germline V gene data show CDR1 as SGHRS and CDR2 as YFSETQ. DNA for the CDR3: TGCGCCAGCAGCGTTGGGGGACTAGCGGGACAAGAGACCCAGTACTTC. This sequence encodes CASSVGGLAGQETQYF. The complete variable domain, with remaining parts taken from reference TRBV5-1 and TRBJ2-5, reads KAGVTQTPRYLIKTRGQQVTLSCSPISGHRSVSWYQQTPGQGLQFLFEYFSETQRNKGNFPGRFSGRQFSNSRSEMNVSTLELGDSALYLCASSVGGLAGQETQYFGPGTRLLVL.

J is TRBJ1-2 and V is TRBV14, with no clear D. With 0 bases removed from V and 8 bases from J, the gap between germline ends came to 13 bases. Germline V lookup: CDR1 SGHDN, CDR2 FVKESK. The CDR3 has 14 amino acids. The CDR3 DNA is TGTGCCAGCAGCCAAGAACGGTCGGGAGGCGGCTACACCTTC. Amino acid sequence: CASSQERSGGGYTF.

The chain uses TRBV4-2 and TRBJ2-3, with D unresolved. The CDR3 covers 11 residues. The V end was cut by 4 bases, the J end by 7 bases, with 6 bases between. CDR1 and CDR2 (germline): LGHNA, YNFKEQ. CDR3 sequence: CASSLEHTQYF. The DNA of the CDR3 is TGTGCCAGCAGCCTCGAGCATACGCAGTATTTT.

The CDR3 DNA reads as TGTGCCAGCGGGGGGAAGTACTACGAGCAGTACTTC. Translation: CASGGKYYEQYF. This chain connects TRBV2 to TRBJ2-7; D may be TRBD2 (6 bases). Germline V gene data show CDR1 as SNHLY and CDR2 as FYNNEI. Trimming stripped 8 bases from V and 3 bases from J, with 11 bases between. This CDR3 is built from 12 residues.

The CDR3 here is CARGTGGEDQPQHF. For the CDR3, the DNA is TGTGCCAGAGGGACAGGGGGCGAAGATCAGCCCCAGCATTTT. The chain combines TRBV2 with TRBJ1-5, with 12 positions matching TRBD1. CDR3 length: 14 amino acids. CDR1 is SNHLY, CDR2 FYNNEI, per germline. The trim removed 9 bases at V and 5 bases at J, leaving 5 bases unmatched.

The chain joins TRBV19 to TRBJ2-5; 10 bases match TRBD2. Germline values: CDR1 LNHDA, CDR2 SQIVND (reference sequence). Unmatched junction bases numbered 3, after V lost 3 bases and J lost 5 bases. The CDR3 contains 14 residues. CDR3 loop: CASSIRAGGETQYF. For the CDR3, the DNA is TGTGCCAGTAGTATTCGAGCGGGAGGGGAGACCCAGTACTTC.

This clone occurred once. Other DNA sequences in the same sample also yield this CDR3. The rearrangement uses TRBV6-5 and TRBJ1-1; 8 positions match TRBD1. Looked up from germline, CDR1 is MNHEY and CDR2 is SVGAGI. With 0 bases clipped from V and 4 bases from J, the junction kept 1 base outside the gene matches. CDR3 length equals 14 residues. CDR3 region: CASSYSTGGTEAFF. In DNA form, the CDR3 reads TGTGCCAGCAGTTACTCCACAGGGGGCACTGAAGCTTTCTTT.

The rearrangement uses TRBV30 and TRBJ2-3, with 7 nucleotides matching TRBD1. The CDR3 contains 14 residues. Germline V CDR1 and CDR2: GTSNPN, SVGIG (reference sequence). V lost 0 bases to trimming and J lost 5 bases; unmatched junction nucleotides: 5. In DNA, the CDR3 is TGTGCCTGGAGTGTACCTGGGACAGTAGATACGCAGTATTTT. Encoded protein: CAWSVPGTVDTQYF.

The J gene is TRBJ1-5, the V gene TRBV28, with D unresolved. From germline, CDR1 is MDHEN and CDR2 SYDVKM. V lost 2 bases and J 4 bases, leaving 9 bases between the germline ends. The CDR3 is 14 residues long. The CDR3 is CASSLRDLNQPQHF. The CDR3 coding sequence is TGTGCCAGCAGTTTACGAGATCTAAATCAGCCCCAGCATTTT.

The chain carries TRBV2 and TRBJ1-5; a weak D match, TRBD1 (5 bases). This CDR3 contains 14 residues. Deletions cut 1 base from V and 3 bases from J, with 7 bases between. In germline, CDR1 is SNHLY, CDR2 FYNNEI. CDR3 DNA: TGTGCCAGCAGTGAAGGACAGAACAATCAGCCCCAGCATTTT. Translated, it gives CASSEGQNNQPQHF.

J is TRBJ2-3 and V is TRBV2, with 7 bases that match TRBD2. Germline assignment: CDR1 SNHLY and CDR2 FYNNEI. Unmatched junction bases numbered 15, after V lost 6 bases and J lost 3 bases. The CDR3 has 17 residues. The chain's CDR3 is CASSQEGGPGSTDTQYF. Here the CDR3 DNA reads TGTGCCAGCAGCCAGGAGGGAGGGCCTGGGTCGACAGATACGCAGTATTTT. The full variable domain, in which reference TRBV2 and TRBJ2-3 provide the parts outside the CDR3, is EPEVTQTPSHQVTQMGQEVILRCVPISNHLYFYWYRQILGQKVEFLVSFYNNEISEKSEIFDDQFSVERPDGSNFTLKIRSTKLEDSAMYFCASSQEGGPGSTDTQYFGPGTRLTVL.

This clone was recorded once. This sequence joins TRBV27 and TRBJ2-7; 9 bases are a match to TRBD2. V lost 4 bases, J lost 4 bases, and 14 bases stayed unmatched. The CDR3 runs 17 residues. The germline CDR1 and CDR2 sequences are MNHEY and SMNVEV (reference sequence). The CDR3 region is CASSYSSGLAGPYEQYF. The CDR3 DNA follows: TGTGCCAGCAGTTACTCCTCCGGGCTAGCGGGACCATACGAGCAGTACTTC.

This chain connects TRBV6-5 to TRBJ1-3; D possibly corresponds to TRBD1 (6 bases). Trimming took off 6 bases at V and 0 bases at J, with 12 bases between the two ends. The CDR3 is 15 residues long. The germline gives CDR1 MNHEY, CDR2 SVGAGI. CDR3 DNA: TGTGCCAGCAGGCCTACAGGGACCTCTGGAAACACCATATATTTT. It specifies CASRPTGTSGNTIYF.

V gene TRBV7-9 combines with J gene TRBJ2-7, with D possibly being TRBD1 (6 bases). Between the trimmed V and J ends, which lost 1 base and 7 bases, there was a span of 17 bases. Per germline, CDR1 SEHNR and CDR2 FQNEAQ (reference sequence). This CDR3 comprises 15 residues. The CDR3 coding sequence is TGTGCCAGCAGCTTAGAGGCCAGGACAGTAAGTGAGCAGTACTTC. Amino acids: CASSLEARTVSEQYF.

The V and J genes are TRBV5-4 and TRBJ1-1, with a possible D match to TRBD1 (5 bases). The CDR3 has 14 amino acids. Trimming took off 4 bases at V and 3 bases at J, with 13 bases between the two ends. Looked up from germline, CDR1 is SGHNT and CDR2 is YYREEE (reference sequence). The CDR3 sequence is CASSRLTEYTEAFF. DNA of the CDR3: TGTGCCAGCAGCCGGCTGACAGAATACACTGAAGCTTTCTTT.

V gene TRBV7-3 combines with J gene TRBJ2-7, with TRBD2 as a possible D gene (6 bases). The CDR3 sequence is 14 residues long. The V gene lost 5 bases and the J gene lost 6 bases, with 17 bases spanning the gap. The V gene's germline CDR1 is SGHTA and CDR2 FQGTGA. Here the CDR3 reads CASSPSGGWGEQYF. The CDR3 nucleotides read TGTGCCAGCAGCCCATCTGGGGGGTGGGGCGAGCAGTACTTC.